This TCR beta chain was sequenced for a study of blood T cell repertoires in COVID-19. Produced via immunoSEQ multiplex PCR; TCRdb's table is partial and in-frame only. Of around 100,000 clones listed, approximately 88% are singletons. From germline, CDR1 is SEHNR and CDR2 FQNEAQ (reference sequence). The CDR3 consists of 15 residues. Trimming pared 3 bases from V and 5 bases from J, leaving 13 bases between. Sequencing was done on a sample of peripheral blood. This TCR derives from a human donor in a cohort sampled during active COVID-19. The rearrangement uses TRBV7-9 and TRBJ2-2; a weak D match, TRBD2 (6 bases). The CDR3 DNA is TGTGCCAGCAGCTTTGGAGGGCTGAATACCGGGGAGCTGTTTTTT. It yields the protein CASSFGGLNTGELFF.